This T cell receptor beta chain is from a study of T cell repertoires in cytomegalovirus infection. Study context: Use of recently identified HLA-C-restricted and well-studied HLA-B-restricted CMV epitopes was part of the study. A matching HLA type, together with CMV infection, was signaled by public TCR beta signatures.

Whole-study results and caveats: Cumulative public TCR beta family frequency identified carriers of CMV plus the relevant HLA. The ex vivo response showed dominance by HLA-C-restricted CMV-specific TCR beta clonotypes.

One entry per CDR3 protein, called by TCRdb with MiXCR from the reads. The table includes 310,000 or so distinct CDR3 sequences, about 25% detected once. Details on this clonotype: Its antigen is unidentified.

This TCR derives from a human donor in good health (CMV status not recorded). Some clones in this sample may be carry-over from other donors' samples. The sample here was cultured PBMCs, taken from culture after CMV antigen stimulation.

CDR3 bases: TGTGCCAGCTCACCTACTAGCGGGAGGGCCTCCGAGCAGTACTTC. Protein product: CASSPTSGRASEQYF. The rearrangement joins TRBV18 to TRBJ2-7; TRBD2 matches 13 bases. The germline gives CDR1 KGHSH, CDR2 LQKENI. The CDR3 is 15 residues long. Trimming cost V 3 bases and J 6 bases; bases outside gene matches: 5.